What follows are 18 T cell receptor beta chains derived from one specimen sequenced in a study of cytotoxic CD8 clonotypes in ibrutinib-treated CLL. The method was immunoSEQ multiplex PCR; TCRdb's version includes in-frame clones alone and lacks a portion of them. The data hold over 15,000 clones, with over 70% observed a single time. Here the sequenced sample was PBMCs, taken before ibrutinib treatment. The receptor set was obtained from a human donor with chronic lymphocytic leukemia.

The chain recombines TRBV18 with TRBJ1-1; D perhaps matches TRBD1 (5 bases). V was shortened by 3 bases and J by 7 bases, with 9 bases between the two germline ends. Germline CDR1 and CDR2: KGHSH and LQKENI. The CDR3 has 12 residues. CDR3 loop: CASSPRDDEAFF. The CDR3 coding sequence is TGTGCCAGCTCACCCCGGGACGATGAAGCTTTCTTT.

This clone occurred once. The genes are TRBV6-1 and TRBJ2-3; 9 bases match TRBD2. CDR3 length: 13 amino acids. J was trimmed by 3 bases and V by 10 bases; bases with no gene match: 5. Germline V gene lookup returns CDR1 MNHNS and CDR2 SASEGT. In DNA, the CDR3 is TGTGCCACTGCGGGAGGGGGGACAGATACGCAGTATTTT. Translation gives CATAGGGTDTQYF.

By frequency in the sample, this clone is medium-sized. The chain uses TRBV19 and TRBJ1-4; 7 bases are shared with TRBD1. The V segment lost 8 bases and the J segment 7 bases; nucleotides outside the gene matches: 13. The CDR3 sequence is 15 residues long. Looked up from germline, CDR1 is LNHDA and CDR2 is SQIVND (reference sequence). Here the CDR3 DNA reads TGTGCCAGTTCTGCTTCAGGGGGGTGGGGTGAAAAACTGTTTTTT. The encoded protein is CASSASGGWGEKLFF.

This clone was recorded once. The chain has TRBV5-6 and TRBJ1-3; D perhaps matches TRBD1 (6 bases). The CDR3 has 15 amino acids. Germline V gene sequence: CDR1 SGHDT, CDR2 YYEEEE. V dropped 4 bases and J dropped 0 bases, with 11 bases sitting between them. The CDR3 loop reads CASSSLGGSGNTIYF. The CDR3 nucleotides are TGTGCCAGCAGCAGTCTAGGGGGCTCTGGAAACACCATATATTTT.

The V gene is TRBV9, the J gene TRBJ2-1; TRBD2 matches at 12 bases. Looked up from germline, CDR1 is SGDLS and CDR2 is YYNGEE. The V segment lost 4 bases and the J segment 9 bases; nucleotides outside the gene matches: 2. CDR3 length: 13 amino acids. The CDR3 loop is CASSPGLAGEQFF. CDR3 DNA: TGTGCCAGCAGCCCGGGACTAGCGGGTGAGCAGTTCTTC.

The rearrangement links TRBV30 to TRBJ1-2; TRBD1 might be the D (5 bases). Germline V lookup: CDR1 GTSNPN, CDR2 SVGIG (reference sequence). CDR3 size: 13 residues. V was trimmed by 1 base and J by 4 bases, leaving 10 bases between them. DNA for the CDR3: TGTGCCTGGAGTGGGGGGGAGGGCTATGGCTACACCTTC. As protein: CAWSGGEGYGYTF. The full variable domain, its missing parts supplied by reference TRBV30 and TRBJ1-2, is SQTIHQWPATLVQPVGSPLSLECTVEGTSNPNLYWYRQAAGRGLQLLFYSVGIGQISSEVPQNLSASRPQDRQFILSSKKLLLSDSGFYLCAWSGGEGYGYTFGSGTRLTVV.

J is TRBJ2-5 and V is TRBV5-1; perhaps D is TRBD1 or TRBD2 (5 bases each). Germline lookup yields CDR1 SGHRS and CDR2 YFSETQ. Trimming shortened V by 5 bases and J by 1 base, and 18 bases separated the two germline ends. This CDR3 contains 16 residues. The CDR3, as DNA: TGCGCCAGCAGGAGAGTCGGGACGGTAAGCCAAGAGACCCAGTACTTC. Its protein is CASRRVGTVSQETQYF.

The chain has TRBV19 and TRBJ1-4, with D possibly TRBD1 on 5 matching bases. Germline loops: CDR1 LNHDA, CDR2 SQIVND (reference sequence). The CDR3 covers 16 residues. Deletions cut 5 bases from V and 5 bases from J, with 18 bases between. CDR3 nucleotides: TGTGCCAGTAGTTTCTGGACCACCAGGGCCAATGAAAAACTGTTTTTT. It yields the protein CASSFWTTRANEKLFF.

This sequence joins TRBV5-1 and TRBJ1-1, with D perhaps TRBD1 (5 bases). CDR3 length equals 15 residues. The germline V and J ends were trimmed by 2 bases and 5 bases, with 16 bases remaining between them. Germline V gene sequence: CDR1 SGHRS, CDR2 YFSETQ. This CDR3 reads CASSFLDGGGTEAFF. CDR3 bases: TGCGCCAGCAGCTTTTTAGATGGGGGTGGAACTGAAGCTTTCTTT. Full variable domain (missing parts from reference TRBV5-1 and TRBJ1-1): KAGVTQTPRYLIKTRGQQVTLSCSPISGHRSVSWYQQTPGQGLQFLFEYFSETQRNKGNFPGRFSGRQFSNSRSEMNVSTLELGDSALYLCASSFLDGGGTEAFFGQGTRLTVV.

By share, this clone ranks as medium-sized. The genes are TRBV5-6 and TRBJ1-6; TRBD1 might be the D (5 bases). Looked up from germline, CDR1 is SGHDT and CDR2 is YYEEEE. This CDR3 has 16 residues. V was cut by 4 bases and J by 9 bases, with 20 bases left in between. The CDR3 bases are TGTGCCAGCAGCCGGGTTTTCGGGTTGAGGGGTTCACCCCTCCACTTT. This gives the protein CASSRVFGLRGSPLHF.

The V gene is TRBV6-5, the J gene TRBJ1-2; no clear D. The CDR3 totals 14 residues. Per germline, CDR1 MNHEY and CDR2 SVGAGI. Trimming took off 1 base at V and 8 bases at J, with 14 bases between the two ends. In DNA form, the CDR3 reads TGTGCCAGCAGTTACTTGGGAACTAGAAGGGGCTACACCTTC. This encodes CASSYLGTRRGYTF.

This clone was counted only a few times. The J gene is TRBJ2-5, the V gene TRBV28; 9 bases are a match to TRBD1. The CDR3 is 16 amino acids. Germline loops: CDR1 MDHEN, CDR2 SYDVKM. The junction had 13 bases not matched to a gene; V was cut back by 6 bases and J by 5 bases. CDR3 bases: TGTGCCAGCAGGATACGACCCGGGACAGGGACCGAGACCCAGTACTTC. This encodes CASRIRPGTGTETQYF.

Concerning this clone itself: The same CDR3 also results from other DNA sequences found in this sample. The gene calls are TRBV20-1 and TRBJ2-7, with D perhaps given as TRBD1 or TRBD2 (5 bases each). Germline V lookup: CDR1 DFQATT, CDR2 SNEGSKA (reference sequence). This CDR3 has 11 residues. The CDR3 DNA sequence: TGCAGCGCCCAGGGAGTTCACGAGCAGTACTTC. It yields the protein CSAQGVHEQYF.

This clone was counted a few times. The rearrangement links TRBV5-1 to TRBJ1-1; a weak D match, TRBD1 (5 bases). This CDR3 is built from 14 residues. Trimming took 3 bases from V and 0 from J, leaving 9 bases between them. Germline CDR1 reads SGHRS; CDR2 reads YFSETQ. The CDR3 protein is CASSSTGVNTEAFF. The CDR3, as DNA: TGCGCCAGCAGCTCTACGGGGGTGAACACTGAAGCTTTCTTT.

The chain joins TRBV9 to TRBJ1-1; D is undetermined. Germline V gene sequence: CDR1 SGDLS, CDR2 YYNGEE. The V end lost 0 bases, the J end lost 5 bases, and 17 bases lay between the germline ends. This CDR3 has 16 residues. CDR3 region: CASSVGPLVAGTEAFF. The CDR3 nucleotides are TGTGCCAGCAGCGTAGGTCCGCTGGTAGCAGGAACTGAAGCTTTCTTT.

The CDR3 here is CASSPDGTVEKLFF. The CDR3 region has the DNA TGCGCCAGCAGCCCGGATGGAACAGTTGAAAAACTGTTTTTT. The V call is TRBV5-1, the J call TRBJ1-4; D uncertain. Trimming stripped 4 bases from V and 7 bases from J, with 14 bases between. Germline assignment: CDR1 SGHRS and CDR2 YFSETQ. CDR3 length equals 14 residues.

CDR3 in DNA: TGTGCCAGTAGTATTTTGCCGGGACAGGGTAACAGTTTGACTTTCTTT. Translation: CASSILPGQGNSLTFF. The V call is TRBV19, the J call TRBJ1-1; 9 bases fit TRBD1. V shed 3 bases, J shed 12 bases, and the junction held 17 bases outside the gene matches. CDR3 length: 16 amino acids. From germline, CDR1 is LNHDA and CDR2 SQIVND (reference sequence).

About this clone: Germline is not matched at one junction end, which may reflect a read error. The same CDR3 is also encoded by other DNA sequences in this sample. CDR3 nucleotide sequence: TGTGCCAGCAGCCAAGATATGGGGTCAGATTATGGTTACACCTTC. It encodes CASSQDMGSDYGYTF. The chain recombines TRBV4-2 with TRBJ1-2; no clear D gene. CDR1 is LGHNA, CDR2 YNFKEQ, per germline. CDR3 length: 15 residues.